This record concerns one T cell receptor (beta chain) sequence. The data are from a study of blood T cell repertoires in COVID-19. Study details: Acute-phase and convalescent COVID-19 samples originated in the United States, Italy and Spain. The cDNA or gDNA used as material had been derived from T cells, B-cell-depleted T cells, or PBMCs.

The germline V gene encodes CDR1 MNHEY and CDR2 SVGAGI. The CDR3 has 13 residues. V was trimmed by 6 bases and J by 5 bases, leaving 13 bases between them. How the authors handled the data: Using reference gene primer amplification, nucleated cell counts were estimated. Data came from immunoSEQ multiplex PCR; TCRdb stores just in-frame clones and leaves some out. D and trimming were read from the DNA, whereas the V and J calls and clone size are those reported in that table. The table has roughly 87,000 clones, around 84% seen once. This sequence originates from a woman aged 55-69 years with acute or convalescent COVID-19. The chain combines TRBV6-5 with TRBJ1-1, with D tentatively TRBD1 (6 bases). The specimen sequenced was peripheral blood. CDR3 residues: CASSRGAGTEAFF. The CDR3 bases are TGTGCCAGCAGCCGGGGGGCAGGGACTGAAGCTTTCTTT.